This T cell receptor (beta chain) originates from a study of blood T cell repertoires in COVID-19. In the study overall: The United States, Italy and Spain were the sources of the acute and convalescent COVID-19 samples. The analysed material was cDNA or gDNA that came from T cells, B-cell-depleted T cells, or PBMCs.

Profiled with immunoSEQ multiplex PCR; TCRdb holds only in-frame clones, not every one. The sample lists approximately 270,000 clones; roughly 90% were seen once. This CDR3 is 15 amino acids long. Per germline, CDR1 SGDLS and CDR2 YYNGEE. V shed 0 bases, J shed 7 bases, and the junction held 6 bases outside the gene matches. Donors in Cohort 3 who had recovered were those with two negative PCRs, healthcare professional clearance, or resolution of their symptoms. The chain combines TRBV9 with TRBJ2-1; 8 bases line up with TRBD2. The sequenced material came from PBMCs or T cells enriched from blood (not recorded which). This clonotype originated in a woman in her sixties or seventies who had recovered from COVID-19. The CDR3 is CASSVAGGPENEQFF. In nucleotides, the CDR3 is TGTGCCAGCAGCGTAGCGGGAGGGCCGGAGAATGAGCAGTTCTTC.